This T cell receptor beta chain was identified in a study of blood T cell repertoires in COVID-19. In the source study's methods: Quantification of nucleated cells was approximated via reference gene primer amplification. TCRdb keeps only in-frame clones here, not all; method: immunoSEQ multiplex PCR. Clone size and the V and J calls come from that table; the DNA yielded D and trimming. This repertoire shows almost 200,000 clones, around 92% found once; its top ten account for roughly 8.8%. V lost 6 bases and J 4 bases, leaving 9 bases between the germline ends. The CDR3 length is 13 residues. In germline, CDR1 is MNHEY, CDR2 SVGAGI.

The chain carries TRBV6-5 and TRBJ2-2, with a weak D call TRBD2 (5 bases). Specimen: PBMCs or T cells enriched from blood (not recorded which). This clonotype originated in a young woman who had recovered from COVID-19. The CDR3 sequence: CASRRAGTGELFF. The CDR3 coding sequence is TGTGCCAGCAGACGGGCGGGCACCGGGGAGCTGTTTTTT.